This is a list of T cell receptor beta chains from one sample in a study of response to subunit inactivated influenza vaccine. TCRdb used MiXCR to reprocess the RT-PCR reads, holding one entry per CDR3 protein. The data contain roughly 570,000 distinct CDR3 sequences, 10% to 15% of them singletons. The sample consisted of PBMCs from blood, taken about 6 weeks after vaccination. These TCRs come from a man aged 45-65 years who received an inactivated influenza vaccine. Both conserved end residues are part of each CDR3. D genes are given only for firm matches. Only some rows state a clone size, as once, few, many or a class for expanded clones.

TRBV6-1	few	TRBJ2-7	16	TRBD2	TGTGCCAGCAGTGAAGCAGGGCAGCGGGGCTCCTACGAGCAGTACTTC	CASSEAGQRGSYEQYF
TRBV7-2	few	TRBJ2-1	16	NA	TGTGCCAGCAGCCTCCCTAAGGGCGGGTCCCTCAATGAGCAGTTCTTC	CASSLPKGGSLNEQFF
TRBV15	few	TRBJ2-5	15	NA	TGTGCCACCAGCGTAGCCCCCGGGCCGCAAGAGACCCAGTACTTC	CATSVAPGPQETQYF
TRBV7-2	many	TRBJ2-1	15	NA	TGTGCCAGCAGCTTGAACCGGGACAACTGGGGAGAGCAGTTCTTC	CASSLNRDNWGEQFF
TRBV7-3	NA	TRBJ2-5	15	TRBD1	TGTGCCAGCAGTGTGGCAGGGGGCCGACTGGAGACCCAGTACTTC	CASSVAGGRLETQYF
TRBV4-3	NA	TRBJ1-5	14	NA	TGCGCCAGCAGCCAAGATGGGAGGGGTCAGCCCCAGCATTTT	CASSQDGRGQPQHF
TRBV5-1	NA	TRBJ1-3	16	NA	TGCGCCAGCAGCTTGGCCGGGCAGGGGTCTGGAAACACCATATATTTT	CASSLAGQGSGNTIYF
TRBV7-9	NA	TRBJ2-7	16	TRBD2	TGTGCCAGCAGCTTAGATTTATCAGGACTAGCTTGGGAGCAGTACTTC	CASSLDLSGLAWEQYF
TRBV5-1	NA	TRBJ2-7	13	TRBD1	TGCGCCAGCAGCGCTGGGACAGCTATCGAGCAGTACTTC	CASSAGTAIEQYF
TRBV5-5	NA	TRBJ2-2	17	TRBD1	TGTGCCAGCAGCTTGTTTACAGGGGGATTGCAGACCGGGGAGCTGTTTTTT	CASSLFTGGLQTGELFF
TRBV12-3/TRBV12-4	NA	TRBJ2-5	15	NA	TGTGCCAGCAGTTTATATTTCAGTGAGGGGGAGACCCAGTACTTC	CASSLYFSEGETQYF
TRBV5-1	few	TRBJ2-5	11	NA	TGCGCCAGCAGCGGCACAGAGGCCCAGTACTTC	CASSGTEAQYF
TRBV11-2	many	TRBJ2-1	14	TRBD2	TGTGCCAGCAGAAAAACCGGGACTAGCAATGAGCAGTTCTTC	CASRKTGTSNEQFF
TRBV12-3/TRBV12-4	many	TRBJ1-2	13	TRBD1	TGTGCCAGCAGTGGACAGGGAGTCTATGGCTACACCTTC	CASSGQGVYGYTF
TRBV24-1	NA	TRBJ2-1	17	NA	TGTGCCACCGCAAGAACGGGGATAAATTCACCCTACAATGAGCAGTTCTTC	CATARTGINSPYNEQFF
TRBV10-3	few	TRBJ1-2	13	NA	TGTGCCATCAGTGATGGGGGGGACTATGGCTACACCTTC	CAISDGGDYGYTF
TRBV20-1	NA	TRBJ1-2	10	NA	TGCAGTGCTAAAGACGGTGGCTACACCTTC	CSAKDGGYTF
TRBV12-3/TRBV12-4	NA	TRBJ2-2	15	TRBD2	TGTGCCAGCAGTTTGGGACTAGCGGGGGTCGGGGAGCTGTTTTTT	CASSLGLAGVGELFF
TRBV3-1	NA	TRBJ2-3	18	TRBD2	TGTGCCAGCAGCCGGGGACTAGCGGGGGTAGTCGGCACAGATACGCAGTATTTT	CASSRGLAGVVGTDTQYF
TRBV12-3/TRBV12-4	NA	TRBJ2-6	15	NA	TGTGCCAGCAGTTCACACACTTCTGGGGCCAACGTCCTGACTTTC	CASSSHTSGANVLTF
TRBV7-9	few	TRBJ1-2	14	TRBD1	TGTGCCAGCAGCTTTAAGGGGGCAGAGTATGGCTACACCTTC	CASSFKGAEYGYTF
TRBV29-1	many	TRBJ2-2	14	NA	TGCAGCGTTCGTCTCGGAGCAAACACCGGGGAGCTGTTTTTT	CSVRLGANTGELFF
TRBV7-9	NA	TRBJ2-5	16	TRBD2	TGTGCCAGCAGCTCTTGGACTAGCGGGGACCAAGAGACCCAGTGCTTC	CASSSWTSGDQETQCF
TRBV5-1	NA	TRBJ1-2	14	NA	TGCGCCAGCAGCTTATCACTCAGGGGAGAAAGAGACACCTTC	CASSLSLRGERDTF
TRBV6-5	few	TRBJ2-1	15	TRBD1	TGTGCCAGCAGTTTTCTACAGGGGGCATACAATGAGCAGTTCTTC	CASSFLQGAYNEQFF
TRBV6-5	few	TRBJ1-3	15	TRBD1	TGTGCCAGCAGTTCACAGGGGCCGGCTGGAAACACCATATATTTT	CASSSQGPAGNTIYF
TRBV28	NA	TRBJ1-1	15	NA	TGTGCCAGCAGTGCCCCACGGAGGGTGAACACTGAAGCTTTCTTT	CASSAPRRVNTEAFF
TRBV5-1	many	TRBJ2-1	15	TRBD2	TGCGCCAGCAGCTTGGCTAGCGGGGGGGTCTATGAGCAGTTCTTC	CASSLASGGVYEQFF
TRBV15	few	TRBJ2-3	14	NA	TGTGCCACCAGCTGGTCCCGGCGGACAGATACGCAGTATTTT	CATSWSRRTDTQYF
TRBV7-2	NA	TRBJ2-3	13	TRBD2	TGTGCCAGCAGCCCATCGCGGGGAGGGAGGCAGTATTTT	CASSPSRGGRQYF
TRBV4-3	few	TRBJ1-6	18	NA	TGCGCCAGCAGCCAAGGAGCCACCACGGGACACCTGAATTCACCCCTCCACTTT	CASSQGATTGHLNSPLHF
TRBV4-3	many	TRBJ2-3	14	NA	TGCGCCAGCAGCCAAAGGGAGCCAGGGGATACGCAGTATTTT	CASSQREPGDTQYF
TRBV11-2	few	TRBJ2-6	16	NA	TGTGCCAGCAGCTTAGGACGGAGGACTGGGGCCAACGTCCTGACTTTC	CASSLGRRTGANVLTF
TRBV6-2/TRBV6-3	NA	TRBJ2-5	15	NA	TGTGCCAGCAGAACAATTCTGGGACCCCAAGAGACCCAGTACTTC	CASRTILGPQETQYF
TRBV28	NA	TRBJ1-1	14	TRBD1	TGTGCCAGCATCCTCGACAGGGGTGCCACTGAAGCTTTCTTT	CASILDRGATEAFF
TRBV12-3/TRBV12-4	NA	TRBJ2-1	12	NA	TGTGCCAGCGAGGAGCAAGACCATGAGCAGTTCTTC	CASEEQDHEQFF
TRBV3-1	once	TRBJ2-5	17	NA	TGTGCCAGCAGCCAAAAGGGCCTTGCGGGGACGCGGGAGACCCAGTACTTC	CASSQKGLAGTRETQYF
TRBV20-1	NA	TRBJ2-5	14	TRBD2	TGCAGTGCTCGAGTTCCGGGACTAGTGCGAAGTCAGTACTTC	CSARVPGLVRSQYF
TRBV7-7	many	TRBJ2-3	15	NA	TGTGCCAGCAGCCAAACAGGGACCAGCACAGATACGCAGTATTTT	CASSQTGTSTDTQYF
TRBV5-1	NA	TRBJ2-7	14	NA	TGCGCCAGCAGCCAGGACCGCCGCGGTTACGAGCAGTACTTC	CASSQDRRGYEQYF
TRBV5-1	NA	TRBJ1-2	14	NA	TGCGCCAGCAGCTTGGTGGTCGGAATCCATGGCTACACCTTC	CASSLVVGIHGYTF
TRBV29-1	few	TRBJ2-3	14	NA	TGCAGCGTGGTAGCGATAGCTAGCACAGATACGCAGTATTTT	CSVVAIASTDTQYF
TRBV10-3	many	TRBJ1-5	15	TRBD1	TGTGCCATCAGGGCTAGCGACAGGGACAATCAGCCCCAGCATTTT	CAIRASDRDNQPQHF
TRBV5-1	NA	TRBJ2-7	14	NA	TGCGCCAGCAGCTTGGAAGGGGCTTCCAACGAGCAGTACTTC	CASSLEGASNEQYF
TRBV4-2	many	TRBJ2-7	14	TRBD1	TGTGCCAGCAGCCAAGGACAGGGGGACTACGAGCAGTACTTC	CASSQGQGDYEQYF
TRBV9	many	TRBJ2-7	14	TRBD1	TGTGCCAGCAGCCCCCGGGACAGGCCCTACGAGCAGTACTTC	CASSPRDRPYEQYF
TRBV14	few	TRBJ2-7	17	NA	TGTGCCAGCAGCCAAAGGGGCTCGGGGGCGGGAGACAACGAGCAGTACTTC	CASSQRGSGAGDNEQYF
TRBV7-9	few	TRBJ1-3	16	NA	TGTGCCAGCAGCTTAGTATCGGGCTTTGCTGGAAACACCATATATTTT	CASSLVSGFAGNTIYF